This T cell receptor beta chain was recorded in a study of T cell repertoires in cytomegalovirus infection (dated by TCRdb to about 2019). Regarding the study in general: Donor HLA type was relevant to the analysis, as public TCR beta signatures indicated carriage of CMV infection together with the matching HLA type.

Findings and caveats that apply to the study as a whole: In the ex vivo response, HLA-C-restricted CMV-specific TCR beta clonotypes were dominant, and in two of eight donors the single most frequent clonotype came from this HLA-C-restricted group. In both this cohort and an independent roughly 350-donor cohort, the cumulative frequency of public TCR beta family members distinguished carriers of CMV infection plus the relevant HLA type.

Data came from an Illumina HiSeq 1500. The public sequencing data were trimmed at Q25 with fastp and processed into clonotypes with MiXCR by TCRdb, which kept only in-frame beta chains. Every CDR3 protein is listed once, alongside the most common genes and DNA of its rows. In all, the sample holds roughly 720,000 distinct CDR3 sequences, and roughly a third of those were seen once. 2.8% of the sample is held by the ten biggest clonotypes. Remarks on this clonotype: What this receptor recognizes is not known. No base qualities exist here, and no much larger clone lies one base off it.

The sample consisted of PBMCs. The sequence was obtained from a human donor in good health (CMV status not recorded). Some clones in this sample may be carry-over from other donors' samples.

In nucleotides, the sequence is TGTGCCAGTAGTGCCCAACCGGGACCCTACTACGAGCAGTACTTC. This sequence encodes CASSAQPGPYYEQYF. The rearranged segments are TRBV19 and TRBJ2-7; the D segment might be TRBD1 or TRBD2, since each matches 5 bases. Trimming costs V 5 bases and J 3 bases, and their ends lie 17 bases apart. The germline V gene (reference sequence) gives CDR1 as LNHDA and CDR2 as SQIVND. Including cysteine and phenylalanine, the CDR3 has 15 amino acids. The CDR3 DNA has 45 bases and is translated from base 1. The reference TRBV19 and TRBJ2-7 proteins fill in what lies around the CDR3, so the full variable domain reads DGGITQSPKYLFRKEGQNVTLSCEQNLNHDAMYWYRQDPGQGLRLIYYSQIVNDFQKGDIAEGYSVSREKKESFPLTVTSAQKNPTAFYLCASSAQPGPYYEQYFGPGTRLTVT.